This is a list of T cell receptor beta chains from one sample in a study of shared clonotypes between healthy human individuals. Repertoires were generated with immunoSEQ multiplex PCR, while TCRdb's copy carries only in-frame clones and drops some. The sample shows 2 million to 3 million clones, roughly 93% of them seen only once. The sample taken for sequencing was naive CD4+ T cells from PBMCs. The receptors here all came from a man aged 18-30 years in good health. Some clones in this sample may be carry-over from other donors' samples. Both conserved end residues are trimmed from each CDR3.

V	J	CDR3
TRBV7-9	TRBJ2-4	ASSMTPSGYIQY
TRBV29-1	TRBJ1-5	SAMTGGGNQPQH
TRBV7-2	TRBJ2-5	ASSLVGGSTPETQY
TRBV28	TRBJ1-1	ASSLSFTSDGRNTEAF
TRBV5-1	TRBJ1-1	ASSPAPGPSTEAF
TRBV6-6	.	ASRTTRAGLYEQY
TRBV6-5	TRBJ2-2	ASTPGGRTGELF
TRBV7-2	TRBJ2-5	ASRSTSAWETQY
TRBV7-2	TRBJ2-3	ASSFTSGGPGTDTQY
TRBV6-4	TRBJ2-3	ASSTIYGDTQY
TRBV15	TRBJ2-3	ATSRGAELLNTDTQY
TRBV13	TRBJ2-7	ASSRSRASSGRDIGHEQY
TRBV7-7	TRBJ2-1	ASSSGTSVNEQF
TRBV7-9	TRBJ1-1	ASSLGQRAAGGTEAF
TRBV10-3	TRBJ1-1	AISGGRDRLNTEAF
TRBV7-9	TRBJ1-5	ASSLMMNRNQPQH
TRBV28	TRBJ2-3	ASSFLGLAGGSSTDTQY
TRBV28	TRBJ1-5	ASSPPGGRNQPQH
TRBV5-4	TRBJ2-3	ASSRTSGTTDTQY
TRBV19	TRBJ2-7	ATTPLAGSSYEQY
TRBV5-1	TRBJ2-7	ASSLVTQNPYEQY